A single sample is the source of the 22 T cell receptor beta chains below, sequenced in a study of shared T cell receptors in the human thymus. Sequencing used immunoSEQ multiplex PCR; TCRdb keeps in-frame clones, though not all of them. The table shows approximately 660,000 clones, with over 75% occurring only once. Separately, the same data were catalogued under a study of human thymus T cells.

Source material: thymocytes. These receptors were taken from a boy under two years old with a congenital heart defect.

The J gene is TRBJ2-5, the V gene TRBV5-4; 10 nucleotides line up with TRBD1. Germline V gene data show CDR1 as SGHNT and CDR2 as YYREEE (reference sequence). V was pared by 2 bases and J by 1 base, with 8 bases of the junction left unmatched. This CDR3 has 17 residues. The CDR3 here is CASSFTDRDRGQETQYF. The CDR3, as DNA: TGTGCCAGCAGCTTCACTGATCGGGACAGGGGCCAAGAGACCCAGTACTTC.

This rearrangement joins TRBV1 to TRBJ2-5; the DNA was not used to check the table's D call, TRBD2. TRBV1 is given as a pseudogene. This CDR3 contains 14 residues. CDR3 region: CTTRRLAGKETQYF. CDR3 nucleotide sequence: TGCACCACGCGACGACTAGCGGGTAAAGAGACCCAGTACTTC.

The gene calls are TRBV10-3 and TRBJ2-7; possible D gene TRBD1, 6 bases. The CDR3 totals 15 residues. The V end lost 3 bases, the J end lost 2 bases, and 14 bases lay between the germline ends. Per the germline V gene, CDR1 is ENHRY and CDR2 is SYGVKD. The CDR3 protein is CAISDEVGGAYEQYF. The CDR3 nucleotides are TGTGCCATCAGTGATGAGGTAGGGGGAGCCTACGAGCAGTACTTC.

J is TRBJ2-5 and V is TRBV18; tentatively, D is TRBD2 (5 bases). V lost 2 bases and J lost 4, with 11 bases in between. Germline CDR1 KGHSH, CDR2 LQKENI. CDR3 length: 14 amino acids. CDR3 DNA sequence: TGTGCCAGCTCACCATGGGCGGGCGGAGAGACCCAGTACTTC. Amino acid sequence: CASSPWAGGETQYF.

The rearrangement links TRBV28 to TRBJ2-1; 7 bases match TRBD1. Trimming cost V 5 bases and J 2 bases; bases outside gene matches: 6. Germline CDR1 reads MDHEN; CDR2 reads SYDVKM. This CDR3 region has 15 residues. The CDR3 protein is CASSTGTATYNEQFF. The CDR3 bases are TGTGCCAGCAGTACCGGGACAGCGACCTACAATGAGCAGTTCTTC.

The chain's CDR3 is CASSLLGPGNQPQHF. In nucleotides, the CDR3 is TGTGCCAGCAGTTTATTAGGCCCGGGGAATCAGCCCCAGCATTTT. This chain uses TRBV28 with TRBJ1-5; D unresolved. V lost 1 base and J lost 4, with 11 bases in between. Germline CDR1 is MDHEN and CDR2 is SYDVKM. This CDR3 is 15 amino acids long.

The chain combines TRBV19 with TRBJ2-1; 11 bases map to TRBD2. Germline V lookup: CDR1 LNHDA, CDR2 SQIVND (reference sequence). V was clipped by 0 bases and J by 1 base; unmatched bases: 5. The CDR3 runs 18 residues. CDR3 coding DNA: TGTGCCAGTAGTATAGAGGCTAGCGGGAGGCTTTCCTACAATGAGCAGTTCTTC. It is translated as CASSIEASGRLSYNEQFF. Combining the CDR3 with reference TRBV19 and TRBJ2-1 gives the whole variable domain DGGITQSPKYLFRKEGQNVTLSCEQNLNHDAMYWYRQDPGQGLRLIYYSQIVNDFQKGDIAEGYSVSREKKESFPLTVTSAQKNPTAFYLCASSIEASGRLSYNEQFFGPGTRLTVL.

The rearrangement joins TRBV4-1 to TRBJ2-3; a possible D gene is TRBD2 (6 bases). The CDR3 has 15 amino acids. V shed 6 bases and J shed 2 bases, with 15 bases lying between them. Per germline, CDR1 MGHRA and CDR2 YSYEKL. CDR3 residues: CASSQIAALTDTQYF. DNA of the CDR3: TGCGCCAGCAGTCAGATAGCGGCCCTCACAGATACGCAGTATTTT.

The CDR3 sequence is CSVGGPGEQFF. The CDR3 DNA reads TGCAGTGTGGGGGGGCCGGGTGAGCAGTTCTTC. This chain joins TRBV20-1 and TRBJ2-1; D is possibly TRBD2 (7 bases). The CDR3 is made up of 11 amino acids. Germline V lookup: CDR1 DFQATT, CDR2 SNEGSKA (reference sequence). Trimming removed 7 bases at V and 9 bases at J, with 13 bases between.

The CDR3: CASSPNWNTEAFF. The DNA of the CDR3 is TGTGCCAGCTCACCCAACTGGAACACTGAAGCTTTCTTT. The rearrangement joins TRBV18 to TRBJ1-1; D gene ambiguous. The CDR3 sequence is 13 residues long. The germline V gene has CDR1 KGHSH and CDR2 LQKENI. Trimming pared 3 bases from V and 1 base from J, leaving 6 bases between.

The chain uses TRBV7-3 and TRBJ2-3, with 9 bases that match TRBD1. The CDR3 has 15 amino acids. Germline CDR1 SGHTA, CDR2 FQGTGA. Trimming removed 4 bases from V and 4 bases from J; junction bases left unmatched: 6. The CDR3 protein is CASSSNTGGPDTQYF. Here the CDR3 DNA reads TGTGCCAGCAGCTCGAATACAGGGGGCCCAGATACGCAGTATTTT. Full variable domain (remainder filled in from reference TRBV7-3 and TRBJ2-3): GAGVSQTPSNKVTEKGKYVELRCDPISGHTALYWYRQSLGQGPEFLIYFQGTGAADDSGLPNDRFFAVRPEGSVSTLKIQRTERGDSAVYLCASSSNTGGPDTQYFGPGTRLTVL.

The rearrangement joins TRBV11-2 to TRBJ2-7; a weak D match, TRBD1 (6 bases). This CDR3 is 15 amino acids long. The ends were cut back, 4 bases at V and 4 bases at J, with 17 bases in the middle. The V gene's germline CDR1 is SGHAT and CDR2 FQNNGV. The CDR3 region is CASSSPETGYYEQYF. CDR3 coding DNA: TGTGCCAGCAGCTCTCCCGAGACAGGCTATTACGAGCAGTACTTC. The full variable domain, completed using reference TRBV11-2 and TRBJ2-7, is EAGVAQSPRYKIIEKRQSVAFWCNPISGHATLYWYQQILGQGPKLLIQFQNNGVVDDSQLPKDRFSAERLKGVDSTLKIQPAKLEDSAVYLCASSSPETGYYEQYFGPGTRLTVT.

The chain uses TRBV19 and TRBJ1-1; TRBD1 matches 11 bases. Trimming at V came to 6 bases and at J to 3 bases, leaving 3 bases not matched to a gene. The CDR3 extends over 14 amino acids. CDR1 is LNHDA, CDR2 SQIVND, per germline (reference sequence). This CDR3 is CASSGDRGYTEAFF. The CDR3 coding sequence is TGTGCCAGTAGCGGGGACAGGGGGTACACTGAAGCTTTCTTT.

This clone was seen only once. This sequence joins TRBV14 and TRBJ1-1; unclear D gene. This CDR3 comprises 15 residues. Germline values: CDR1 SGHDN, CDR2 FVKESK. The germline V and J ends were trimmed by 0 bases and 4 bases, with 12 bases remaining between them. The CDR3: CASSQEARVGTEAFF. CDR3 coding DNA: TGTGCCAGCAGCCAAGAGGCGAGGGTGGGCACTGAAGCTTTCTTT.

The V and J genes are TRBV4-3 and TRBJ2-1; TRBD2 matches 7 bases. CDR3 length equals 16 residues. CDR1 and CDR2 from the germline V gene are LGHNA and YSLEER. V trimming: 0 bases; J trimming: 0 bases; junction bases outside the gene matches: 2. The CDR3 sequence is CASSQDSGTSYNEQFF. The CDR3 DNA is TGCGCCAGCAGCCAAGACAGCGGGACCTCCTACAATGAGCAGTTCTTC.

This CDR3 reads CASSLSSEAFF. The CDR3 DNA reads as TGTGCCAGCAGCTTGAGTTCTGAAGCTTTCTTT. The chain combines TRBV11-2 with TRBJ1-1; D unclear. V gave up 3 bases and J gave up 6 bases, with 5 bases separating them. Germline V lookup: CDR1 SGHAT, CDR2 FQNNGV. The CDR3 is made up of 11 amino acids.

The V gene is TRBV11-2, the J gene TRBJ2-3; D possibly corresponds to TRBD2 (5 bases). The germline CDR1 and CDR2 sequences are SGHAT and FQNNGV. CDR3 length: 16 residues. Trimming pared 7 bases from V and 0 bases from J, leaving 17 bases between. The CDR3 reads CASIARGDSSTDTQYF. Written as DNA, the CDR3 is TGTGCCAGCATCGCCCGGGGAGACTCTAGCACAGATACGCAGTATTTT.

This clone was seen more than once but under ten times. The rearrangement uses TRBV14 and TRBJ1-3, with D unresolved. V gave up 0 bases and J gave up 4 bases, with 7 bases separating them. The CDR3 length is 14 residues. CDR1 and CDR2 (germline): SGHDN, FVKESK. The CDR3 is CASSQEISGNTIYF. CDR3 bases: TGTGCCAGCAGCCAAGAAATAAGCGGAAACACCATATATTTT.

V usage is TRBV6-1 and J usage is TRBJ2-7, with TRBD2 matching 7 bases. With V trimmed by 4 bases and J by 2 bases, 11 bases remained unmatched. This CDR3 contains 16 residues. Germline V gene data show CDR1 as MNHNS and CDR2 as SASEGT. The CDR3 is CASSVHLAAVPYEQYF. The DNA for the CDR3 is TGTGCCAGCAGTGTCCACCTAGCGGCCGTGCCCTACGAGCAGTACTTC.

The genes are TRBV19 and TRBJ2-7, with TRBD2 identical over 14 bases. CDR1 is LNHDA and CDR2 is SQIVND in the germline V gene (reference sequence). Trimming removed 5 bases from V and 3 bases from J; junction bases left unmatched: 3. CDR3 length: 15 residues. The CDR3, as DNA: TGTGCCAGTAGTCCGGGACTAGCGGGAGACTACGAGCAGTACTTC. This codes for CASSPGLAGDYEQYF.

This chain uses TRBV6-5 with TRBJ2-2, with D possibly TRBD1 on 5 matching bases. Germline V CDR1 and CDR2: MNHEY, SVGAGI. V gave up 1 base and J gave up 6 bases, with 6 bases separating them. CDR3 length: 13 residues. CDR3 DNA sequence: TGTGCCAGCAGTTACTGGGGCTCCGGGGAGCTGTTTTTT. Its protein is CASSYWGSGELFF.

This clone has a handful of counts. V is TRBV14 and J is TRBJ2-1; TRBD2 matches 9 bases. Germline trimming cut 6 bases from V and 8 bases from J; bases unmatched to any gene: 8. The CDR3 consists of 14 residues. Germline-derived CDR1 and CDR2 are SGHDN and FVKESK. Written as DNA, the CDR3 is TGTGCCAGCAGTCTGACTAGCGGCCCTGATGAGCAGTTCTTC. It specifies CASSLTSGPDEQFF.